This TCR beta chain was sequenced during a study of CD8 T cells in Susac syndrome. The CDR3 spans 16 residues. V was pared by 3 bases and J by 2 bases, with 5 bases of the junction left unmatched. CDR1 is SEHNR and CDR2 is FQNEAQ in the germline V gene (reference sequence). Reverse transcription used about 0.5 to 1 ug RNA and random hexamers. Across 54 Vbeta and 13 Jbeta, TCR beta CDR3 was amplified with immunoSEQ multiplex PCR. TCRdb re-called the immunoSEQ multiplex PCR reads with MiXCR, one entry per CDR3 protein. Of 55,000 to 85,000 distinct CDR3 sequences in the sample, 96% were seen once. The T cells that were sequenced for TCR beta were CD8+ and CD4+ cells from blood. Patients with stable or active relapsing-remitting disease, all of them treatment-naive, made up the multiple sclerosis controls. CD8+ and CD4+ T cells were negatively isolated; TEMRA cells were FACS-enriched.

The V call is TRBV7-9, the J call TRBJ2-3, with 10 bases that match TRBD1. The sequenced material came from CD4+ T cells from PBMCs. The TCR sequence derives from a human donor with multiple sclerosis. CDR3: CASSLAGTGATDTQYF. The CDR3 nucleotides are TGTGCCAGCAGCTTGGCCGGGACAGGGGCCACAGATACGCAGTATTTT.